Below, 17 T cell receptor beta chains from the same sample are listed, as sequenced in a study of T cells in Graves' hyperthyroidism and ophthalmopathy. Amplified regions were TCR beta CDR3 sequences from RNA transcripts. A first-round RT-PCR of the TCR CDR3 used the HTBI primer set. Using its own MiXCR run on the multiplex PCR reads, TCRdb lists one record per CDR3 protein. Found here are about 330,000 distinct CDR3 sequences, roughly 15% of them singletons; the top ten hold approximately 35%. The sequenced sample consisted of blood. The receptors here all came from a woman aged 40 to 50 with Graves' ophthalmopathy.

This clonotype was seen ten or more times. V and J are TRBV11-3 and TRBJ1-5; D unclear. The CDR3 spans 16 residues. Germline V CDR1 and CDR2: SGHNT, YENEEA. Trimming pared 4 bases from V and 0 bases from J, leaving 13 bases between. The CDR3 sequence is CASSYNSSYSNQPQHF. In DNA form, the CDR3 reads TGTGCCAGCAGCTACAACTCTAGCTATAGCAATCAGCCCCAGCATTTT.

The chain uses TRBV11-2 and TRBJ2-3; D remains unclear. Trimming removed 6 bases from V and 3 bases from J, with 22 bases in between. This CDR3 region has 17 residues. Germline CDR1 is SGHAT and CDR2 is FQNNGV. In DNA form, the CDR3 reads TGTGCCAGCAGTTCTAATCAAGTACGGGTCGTTACAGATACGCAGTATTTT. Its translation: CASSSNQVRVVTDTQYF.

In its sample, this clonotype was seen many times. The chain employs TRBV14 and TRBJ1-1; possibly TRBD1 for D (5 bases). The CDR3 length is 14 residues. Trimming stripped 1 base from V and 3 bases from J, with 9 bases between. Germline-derived CDR1 and CDR2 are SGHDN and FVKESK. Written as DNA, the CDR3 is TGTGCCAGCAGCCAAGCAGGGTCTCACACTGAAGCTTTCTTT. Its protein product is CASSQAGSHTEAFF.

This clonotype is a singleton in its sample. J is TRBJ2-7 and V is TRBV11-2; D is perhaps TRBD2 (5 bases). Germline V gene lookup returns CDR1 SGHAT and CDR2 FQNNGV. This CDR3 spans 14 amino acids. Trimming took off 5 bases at V and 7 bases at J, with 18 bases between the two ends. Here the CDR3 reads CASSQAATALEQYF. The CDR3 coding sequence is TGTGCCAGCAGCCAAGCGGCTACGGCCTTGGAGCAGTACTTC.

There are a few counts of this clonotype. The chain carries TRBV27 and TRBJ2-5; the match to TRBD1 covers 8 bases. CDR1 is MNHEY, CDR2 SMNVEV, per germline (reference sequence). With 5 bases clipped from V and 2 bases from J, the junction kept 10 bases outside the gene matches. The CDR3 length is 16 residues. CDR3 nucleotide sequence: TGTGCCAGCAGTAATTTTCTGACAGGGGCACAAGAGACCCAGTACTTC. Protein product: CASSNFLTGAQETQYF.

This clonotype appeared many times. The V call is TRBV11-2, the J call TRBJ2-3, with TRBD2 matching over 9 bases. CDR3 length equals 18 residues. Unmatched junction bases numbered 15, after V lost 5 bases and J lost 3 bases. Germline V gene data show CDR1 as SGHAT and CDR2 as FQNNGV. CDR3 in amino acids: CASSIVAQAGGGTDTQYF. In nucleotides, the CDR3 is TGTGCCAGCAGCATCGTCGCGCAAGCGGGAGGAGGTACAGATACGCAGTATTTT.

This clonotype was detected many times. V is TRBV28 and J is TRBJ2-1; the D call may be TRBD1 or TRBD2 (6 bases each). This CDR3 has 18 residues. CDR1 MDHEN and CDR2 SYDVKM come from the germline V gene. Trimming shortened V by 2 bases and J by 4 bases, and 21 bases separated the two germline ends. CDR3: CASSLGGSGTRIYNEQFF. CDR3 in DNA: TGTGCCAGCAGTTTAGGGGGGAGTGGGACAAGGATATACAATGAGCAGTTCTTC.

This clonotype was picked up a small number of times. This rearrangement joins TRBV5-1 to TRBJ1-2, with 9 nucleotides matching TRBD1. There are 15 residues in the CDR3. Trimming at V came to 4 bases and at J to 7 bases, leaving 11 bases not matched to a gene. In germline, CDR1 is SGHRS, CDR2 YFSETQ. CDR3 sequence reads: CASSPTQGAVSGYTF. CDR3 coding DNA: TGCGCCAGCAGCCCAACACAGGGGGCGGTGAGTGGCTACACCTTC.

The V gene is TRBV27, the J gene TRBJ2-3, with 8 positions matching TRBD1. The V segment lost 6 bases and the J segment 5 bases; nucleotides outside the gene matches: 10. The length of the CDR3 is 15 residues. Looked up from germline, CDR1 is MNHEY and CDR2 is SMNVEV (reference sequence). CDR3 in amino acids: CASRDRVGWGDTQYF. The CDR3, as DNA: TGTGCCAGCAGGGACAGGGTGGGGTGGGGAGATACGCAGTATTTT.

This clonotype was seen ten or more times. V is TRBV24-1 and J is TRBJ2-1, with D unresolved. Germline CDR1 KGHDR, CDR2 SFDVKD. CDR3 size: 14 residues. V lost 1 base and J 8 bases, leaving 11 bases between the germline ends. The CDR3 region has the DNA TGTGCCACCAGTGATTTTGGGCTTCTGGATGAGCAGTTCTTC. Residues: CATSDFGLLDEQFF.

The V call is TRBV15, the J call TRBJ1-3; a possible D gene is TRBD1 (5 bases). V was pared by 11 bases and J by 4 bases, with 15 bases between. CDR3 size: 13 residues. Germline V lookup: CDR1 LNHNV, CDR2 YYDKDF (reference sequence). This CDR3 is CAAANGAGNTIYF. CDR3 DNA sequence: TGTGCCGCCGCCAATGGGGCCGGAAACACCATATATTTT.

This clonotype was observed at least ten times. The chain links TRBV20-1 to TRBJ2-7; the match to TRBD2 covers 7 bases. Trimming removed 3 bases from V and 2 bases from J; junction bases left unmatched: 7. CDR3 length: 14 residues. From germline, CDR1 is DFQATT and CDR2 SNEGSKA (reference sequence). The CDR3 DNA is TGCAGTGCTAGGATGGGAGGGCGCACCTACGAGCAGTACTTC. Its translation: CSARMGGRTYEQYF.

The chain carries TRBV7-9 and TRBJ2-3; D is uncertain. V was pared by 1 base and J by 4 bases, with 9 bases between. This CDR3 has 14 amino acids. Germline assignment: CDR1 SEHNR and CDR2 FQNEAQ (reference sequence). CDR3 in amino acids: CASSLDRSADTQYF. In nucleotides, the CDR3 is TGTGCCAGCAGCTTAGATCGGTCAGCAGATACGCAGTATTTT.

This clonotype was seen a handful of times. The chain uses TRBV12-3 or TRBV12-4 and TRBJ2-1; no clear D. The CDR3 is made up of 15 amino acids. V was trimmed by 6 bases and J by 7 bases, leaving 19 bases between them. CDR3 residues: CASSSVRRARNEQFF. DNA for the CDR3: TGTGCCAGCAGCTCTGTCCGAAGGGCGAGAAATGAGCAGTTCTTC.

This clonotype was picked up many times. The chain recombines TRBV7-9 with TRBJ1-2; D gene uncertain. CDR1 is SEHNR and CDR2 is FQNEAQ in the germline V gene (reference sequence). The CDR3 extends over 14 amino acids. V dropped 1 base and J dropped 8 bases, with 14 bases sitting between them. DNA of the CDR3: TGTGCCAGCAGCTTAGAAGGCACGGGTACCGGCTACACCTTC. It is translated as CASSLEGTGTGYTF.

This clonotype was observed many times. This sequence joins TRBV7-6 and TRBJ2-1; D ambiguous. The CDR3 spans 18 residues. The V gene's germline CDR1 is SGHVS and CDR2 FNYEAQ. Trimming stripped 5 bases from V and 5 bases from J, with 25 bases between. The CDR3 region has the DNA TGTGCCAGCAGCCCGACCCGTAATTGGGTTCCAGAAAACAATGAGCAGTTCTTC. It yields the protein CASSPTRNWVPENNEQFF.

This clonotype was picked up many times. The gene calls are TRBV7-2 and TRBJ2-5, with D unresolved. The CDR3 is made up of 17 amino acids. Germline CDR1 and CDR2: SGHTA and FQGNSA. V was trimmed by 1 base and J by 1 base, leaving 16 bases between them. CDR3 DNA: TGTGCCAGCAGCTTAGGTTCCCTGGTCGCCCCCCAAGAGACCCAGTACTTC. Protein product: CASSLGSLVAPQETQYF.